The source of this TCR beta chain is a study of vaccination and CD4 T cells after COVID-19. The overall study: Comprising six males and four females, the convalescent participants counted two Hispanic individuals among them.

This clonotype has more than one count but fewer than ten. No antigen is known for it. The Oncomine TCR Beta short-read assay was applied to DNA of cultured CD4+ T cells. The authors extracted genomic DNA from cultured CD4+ T cells. In TCRdb, the PCR reads were re-called with MiXCR into one record per CDR3 protein. The data contain 950 to 1,500 distinct CDR3 sequences, over 13% of them singletons. Treatment meaning: approximately 11-day PBMC culture with coronavirus spike peptide pools or control peptides (ViraFEST assay). According to the study, CD4+ T cells from the unexposed donor were gathered ahead of the COVID-19 pandemic (2011-2018). The CDR3 has 13 amino acids. The germline gives CDR1 SGHTA, CDR2 FQGNSA. V gave up 5 bases and J gave up 12 bases; unmatched junction bases: 9.

The specimen was CD4+ T cells from blood, cultured in vitro. The sequence was obtained from a human donor in good health. This sequence joins TRBV7-2 and TRBJ2-4; 8 nucleotides align to TRBD2. CDR3 nucleotides: TGTGCCAGCAGCCCAGATACCGGGGGGGGTCAGTACTTC. Its translation is CASSPDTGGGQYF.